One sample yielded the 9 T cell receptor beta chains listed below, sequenced in a study of blood T cell repertoires in COVID-19. Only in-frame clones appear in the TCRdb table, and some are missing; sequencing was by immunoSEQ multiplex PCR. The sample lists about 220,000 clones, around 83% seen once, with around 2.9% in the top ten. The sample comprised peripheral blood. These receptors were taken from a man in his fifties who had recovered from COVID-19.

The chain employs TRBV7-2 and TRBJ2-1; no definite D call. Trimming removed 1 base from V and 9 bases from J, with 25 bases in between. The CDR3 extends over 18 amino acids. Germline V gene sequence: CDR1 SGHTA, CDR2 FQGNSA. DNA for the CDR3: TGTGCCAGCAGCTTAGTCCCAGCTCCGGCGCCCAGGTTGGGTGAGCAGTTCTTC. Translated, it gives CASSLVPAPAPRLGEQFF.

The DNA of the CDR3 is TGTGCCAGCAGTATAACCGGGACAGCTAACTATGGCTACACCTTC. Translation gives CASSITGTANYGYTF. This chain links TRBV28 with TRBJ1-2, with TRBD1 matching 7 bases. J was trimmed by 0 bases and V by 5 bases; bases with no gene match: 6. The CDR3 sequence is 15 residues long. CDR1 and CDR2 from the germline V gene are MDHEN and SYDVKM.

The chain has TRBV5-1 and TRBJ2-7; D is unresolved. This CDR3 has 15 amino acids. Germline values: CDR1 SGHRS, CDR2 YFSETQ. Trimming cost V 4 bases and J 4 bases, with 18 bases left between them. The DNA of the CDR3 is TGCGCCAGCAGCCCGATCGGAATAGCTGGTTACGAGCAGTACTTC. The encoded protein is CASSPIGIAGYEQYF.

This clone was seen a single time. The chain carries TRBV27 and TRBJ1-2; perhaps TRBD1 as D (5 bases). Germline assignment: CDR1 MNHEY and CDR2 SMNVEV (reference sequence). V shed 3 bases and J shed 5 bases, with 10 bases lying between them. CDR3 length: 13 amino acids. The CDR3 here is CASSFEGRYGYTF. The CDR3 DNA sequence: TGTGCCAGCAGTTTTGAGGGGAGGTATGGCTACACCTTC.

This chain joins TRBV7-8 and TRBJ2-7; TRBD2 matches 9 bases. From germline, CDR1 is SGHVS and CDR2 FQNEAQ. Trimming at V came to 5 bases and at J to 2 bases, leaving 10 bases not matched to a gene. The CDR3 has 16 residues. The CDR3 nucleotides are TGTGCCAGCAGCCCCGGCCAACTAGCGGGCGCCTACGAGCAGTACTTC. As protein: CASSPGQLAGAYEQYF.

V gene TRBV6-1 combines with J gene TRBJ1-5, with 8 bases lining up with TRBD1. Trimming removed 3 bases from V and 0 bases from J; junction bases left unmatched: 4. This CDR3 is 16 amino acids long. In germline, CDR1 is MNHNS, CDR2 SASEGT. CDR3 nucleotide sequence: TGTGCCAGCAGTGATCCTGGACAGGGTAGCAATCAGCCCCAGCATTTT. Its protein product is CASSDPGQGSNQPQHF.

The chain has TRBV28 and TRBJ2-6, with D possibly being TRBD1 (5 bases). Between the trimmed V and J ends, which lost 6 bases and 1 base, there was a span of 10 bases. In germline, CDR1 is MDHEN, CDR2 SYDVKM. The CDR3 extends over 15 amino acids. For the CDR3, the DNA is TGTGCCAGCAGCGATAGGGGTTCTGGGGCCAACGTCCTGACTTTC. Translated, it gives CASSDRGSGANVLTF.

The chain employs TRBV6-1 and TRBJ1-1, with D possibly TRBD1 on 5 matching bases. This CDR3 has 15 residues. Germline assignment: CDR1 MNHNS and CDR2 SASEGT. V lost 2 bases and J 5 bases, leaving 15 bases between the germline ends. The CDR3 DNA follows: TGTGCCAGCAGTGAACGGGTTCAGGGAGGGACTGAAGCTTTCTTT. Its translation: CASSERVQGGTEAFF.

This rearrangement joins TRBV9 to TRBJ2-3, with no clear D. Trimming pared 0 bases from V and 1 base from J, leaving 6 bases between. The CDR3 covers 14 residues. Germline loops: CDR1 SGDLS, CDR2 YYNGEE. The CDR3 DNA reads as TGTGCCAGCAGCGTAGCTCGCGGCACAGATACGCAGTATTTT. Its translation is CASSVARGTDTQYF.